Listed below are T cell receptor beta chains from one sample, sequenced in a study of blood T cell repertoires in COVID-19. The table came from immunoSEQ multiplex PCR; TCRdb's copy has only in-frame clones and leaves some out. The sample records 250,000 to 350,000 clones, roughly 85% being singletons. Input material: peripheral blood. These receptors all come from a woman in her thirties with active or convalescent COVID-19. CDR3s include the opening cysteine and the closing phenylalanine or tryptophan. A D gene is named only where the DNA matches it firmly. Rows give clone size only sometimes, using once, few, many, or a class for an expanded clone.

j_call,d_call,clone_size,v_call,cdr3_aa,cdr3_nt
TRBJ1-4,-,-,TRBV6-2/TRBV6-3,CASSSRSLNEKLFF,TGTGCCAGCAGTTCGCGGAGTCTTAATGAAAAACTGTTTTTT
TRBJ1-2,TRBD1,-,TRBV7-2,CASSLKDRGVNYGYTF,TGTGCCAGCAGCTTAAAGGACAGGGGGGTGAACTATGGCTACACCTTC
TRBJ1-1,TRBD1,few,TRBV9,CASSSGDREPEAFF,TGTGCCAGCAGCTCCGGGGACAGGGAACCTGAAGCTTTCTTT
TRBJ2-7,TRBD1,-,TRBV7-6,CASSATGTGSYEQYF,TGTGCCAGCAGCGCGACCGGGACAGGGAGCTACGAGCAGTACTTC
TRBJ2-3,TRBD2,-,TRBV30,CAWSAAGEDTDTQYF,TGTGCCTGGAGTGCAGCGGGGGAAGACACAGATACGCAGTATTTT
TRBJ2-7,TRBD2,once,TRBV10-3,CAISVTAPGLVRYEQYF,TGTGCCATCAGTGTCACTGCCCCCGGACTAGTTCGCTACGAGCAGTACTTC
TRBJ2-2,TRBD1,-,TRBV5-1,CASSWGQGATGELFF,TGCGCCAGCAGCTGGGGACAGGGGGCGACCGGGGAGCTGTTTTTT
TRBJ2-5,TRBD2,-,TRBV19,CASSTSGGGTYQETQYF,TGTGCCAGTAGTACCTCGGGAGGGGGGACGTACCAAGAGACCCAGTACTTC
TRBJ1-1,TRBD1,-,TRBV10-2,CASRQGAYTEAFF,TGCGCCAGTAGACAGGGGGCCTACACTGAAGCTTTCTTT
TRBJ1-1,TRBD1,-,TRBV9,CASSVGTANPEAFF,TGTGCCAGCAGCGTCGGGACAGCCAACCCTGAAGCTTTCTTT
TRBJ1-3,-,once,TRBV20-1,CSASDRISGNTIYF,TGCAGTGCTAGTGACAGGATCTCTGGAAACACCATATATTTT
TRBJ1-6,-,-,TRBV5-6,CASTADQSPLHF,TGTGCCAGCACCGCGGATCAATCACCCCTCCACTTT
TRBJ2-7,-,-,TRBV5-1,CASKDGGLLHYDEQYF,TGCGCCAGCAAAGATGGGGGCCTACTCCACTACGACGAGCAGTACTTC
TRBJ2-7,TRBD2,-,TRBV30,CAWSSGGPRYEQYF,TGTGCCTGGAGCAGCGGGGGGCCTCGGTACGAGCAGTACTTC
TRBJ2-3,-,-,TRBV28,CASSPGGTDTQYF,TGTGCCAGCAGCCCGGGGGGCACAGATACGCAGTATTTT
TRBJ2-7,-,-,TRBV15,CATSSHGQLVYEQYF,TGTGCCACCAGCTCCCATGGACAGTTGGTCTACGAGCAGTACTTC
TRBJ1-3,-,-,TRBV7-2,CASSLAQVSGNTIYF,TGTGCCAGCAGCTTAGCACAGGTCTCTGGAAACACCATATATTTT